This T cell receptor (beta chain) was documented in a study of shared clonotypes between healthy human individuals. As for the study in general: The study used three CD4 naive, three CD4 memory, two CD8 naive and one CD8 memory plate per donor.

Concerning this clone itself: The antigen is not known.

CD4+ cells were split into CD45RA+ naive and CD45RA-negative memory subsets. Assay: immunoSEQ multiplex PCR; the TCRdb copy retains only in-frame clones and omits some. In the table there are about 2.3 million clones, about 92% of which are singletons. General study results and limits: Sample collection involved blood only; tissue repertoires are likely different.

Germline CDR1 and CDR2: SGHVS and FQNEAQ. V dropped 0 bases and J dropped 0 bases, with 9 bases sitting between them. The length of the CDR3 is 16 residues. The chain employs TRBV7-8 and TRBJ1-3; D is possibly TRBD1 (5 bases). The sample consisted of naive CD4+ T cells from PBMCs. Subset indicated: CD45RA+ positively selected. This clonotype was obtained from a man aged 18 to 29 in good health. Some clones in this sample may be carry-over from other donors' samples. The CDR3 sequence is CASSLAGVISGNTIYF. For the CDR3, the DNA is TGTGCCAGCAGCTTAGCAGGGGTCATCTCTGGAAACACCATATATTTT.